This T cell receptor (beta chain) stems from a study of shared clonotypes between healthy human individuals. General study findings and limits: Larger estimated richness was generally recorded for naive subsets relative to memory subsets.

Method: immunoSEQ multiplex PCR; TCRdb's copy keeps in-frame clones and lacks some. Here the sample spans roughly 1.5 million clones, 95% to 99% being singletons. This CDR3 comprises 15 residues. The V and J ends lost 4 bases and 0 bases respectively, with 12 bases between them. Germline CDR1 and CDR2: SGHNT and YYREEE (reference sequence). A word on this clone: The antigen remains undetermined.

The chain is built from TRBV5-4 and TRBJ2-3; unclear D gene. The sequencing input was naive CD4+ T cells sorted from blood. Subset here: CD45RA+ positively selected. The TCR comes from a man aged 25-40 years in good health. The CDR3 here is CASSRPTASTDTQYF. The CDR3 bases are TGTGCCAGCAGCCGTCCCACAGCTAGCACAGATACGCAGTATTTT.